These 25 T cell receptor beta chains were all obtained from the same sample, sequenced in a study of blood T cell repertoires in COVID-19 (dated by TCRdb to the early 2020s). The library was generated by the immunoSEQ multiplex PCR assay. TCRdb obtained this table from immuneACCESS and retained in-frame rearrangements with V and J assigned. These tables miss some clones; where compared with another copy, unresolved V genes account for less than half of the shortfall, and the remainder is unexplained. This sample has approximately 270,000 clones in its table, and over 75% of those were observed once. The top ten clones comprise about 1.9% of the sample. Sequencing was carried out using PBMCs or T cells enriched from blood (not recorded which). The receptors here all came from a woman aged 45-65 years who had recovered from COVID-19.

CDR3 DNA: TGTGCCACCAGCAGACCAAACCAGGGAATCTATGGCTACACCTTC. This gives the protein CATSRPNQGIYGYTF. This chain uses TRBV15 with TRBJ1-2; tentative D call: TRBD1 (5 bases). The CDR3 totals 15 residues. Germline V gene lookup returns CDR1 LNHNV and CDR2 YYDKDF (reference sequence). V was trimmed by 2 bases and J by 4 bases, leaving 14 bases between them.

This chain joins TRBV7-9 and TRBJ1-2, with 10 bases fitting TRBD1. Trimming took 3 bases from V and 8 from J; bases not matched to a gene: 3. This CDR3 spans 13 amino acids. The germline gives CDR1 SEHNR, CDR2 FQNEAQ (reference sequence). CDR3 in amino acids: CASSFGTGEGYTF. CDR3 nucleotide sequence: TGTGCCAGCAGCTTCGGGACAGGGGAAGGCTACACCTTC.

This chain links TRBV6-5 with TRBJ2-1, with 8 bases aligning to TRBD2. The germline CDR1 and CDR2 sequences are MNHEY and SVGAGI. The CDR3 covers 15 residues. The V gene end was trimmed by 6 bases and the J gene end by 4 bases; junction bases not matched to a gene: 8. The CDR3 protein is CASSPGTRMYNEQFF. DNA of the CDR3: TGTGCCAGCAGCCCCGGGACTAGGATGTACAATGAGCAGTTCTTC.

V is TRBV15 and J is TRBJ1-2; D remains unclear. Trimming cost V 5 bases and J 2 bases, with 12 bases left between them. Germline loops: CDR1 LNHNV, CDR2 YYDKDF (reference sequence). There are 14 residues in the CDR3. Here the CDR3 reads CATSPTSGNYGYTF. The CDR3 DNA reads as TGTGCCACCAGCCCAACCTCGGGGAACTATGGCTACACCTTC.

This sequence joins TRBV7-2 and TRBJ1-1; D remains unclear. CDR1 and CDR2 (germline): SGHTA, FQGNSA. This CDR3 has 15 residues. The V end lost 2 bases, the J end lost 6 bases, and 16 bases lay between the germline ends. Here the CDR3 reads CASSLRSGPGSEAFF. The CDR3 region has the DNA TGTGCCAGCAGCTTACGGTCAGGCCCAGGCTCTGAAGCTTTCTTT.

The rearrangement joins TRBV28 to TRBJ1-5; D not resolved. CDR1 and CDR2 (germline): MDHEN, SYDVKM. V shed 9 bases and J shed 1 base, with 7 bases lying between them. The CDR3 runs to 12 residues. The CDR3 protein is CARRQSNQPQHF. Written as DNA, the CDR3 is TGTGCCAGGAGACAAAGCAATCAGCCCCAGCATTTT.

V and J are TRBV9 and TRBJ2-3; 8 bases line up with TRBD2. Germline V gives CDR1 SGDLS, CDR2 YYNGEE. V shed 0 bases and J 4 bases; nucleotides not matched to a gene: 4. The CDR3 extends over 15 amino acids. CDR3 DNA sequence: TGTGCCAGCAGCGTAGCGGGGACTAGATCAGATACGCAGTATTTT. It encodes CASSVAGTRSDTQYF. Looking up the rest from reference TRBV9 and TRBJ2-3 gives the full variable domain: DSGVTQTPKHLITATGQRVTLRCSPRSGDLSVYWYQQSLDQGLQFLIQYYNGEERAKGNILERFSAQQFPDLHSELNLSSLELGDSALYFCASSVAGTRSDTQYFGPGTRLTVL.

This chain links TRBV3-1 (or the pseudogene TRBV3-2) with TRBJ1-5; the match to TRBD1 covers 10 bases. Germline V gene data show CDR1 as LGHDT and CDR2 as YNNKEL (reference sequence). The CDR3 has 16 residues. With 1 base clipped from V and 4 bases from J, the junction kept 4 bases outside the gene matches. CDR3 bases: TGTGCCAGCAGCCAAGCTGGACAGGGGGGTAATCAGCCCCAGCATTTT. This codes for CASSQAGQGGNQPQHF.

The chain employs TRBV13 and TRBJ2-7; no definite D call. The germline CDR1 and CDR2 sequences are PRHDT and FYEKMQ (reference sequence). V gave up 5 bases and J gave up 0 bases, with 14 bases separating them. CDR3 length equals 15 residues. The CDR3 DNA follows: TGTGCCAGCAGCGGTCTAGAAAGAGGCTCCTACGAGCAGTACTTC. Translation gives CASSGLERGSYEQYF.

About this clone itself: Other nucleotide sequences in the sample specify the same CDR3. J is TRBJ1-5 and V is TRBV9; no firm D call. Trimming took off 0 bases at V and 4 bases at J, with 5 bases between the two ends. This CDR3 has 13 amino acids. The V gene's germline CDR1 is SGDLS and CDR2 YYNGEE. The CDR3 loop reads CASSVGENQPQHF. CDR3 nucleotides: TGTGCCAGCAGCGTAGGAGAAAATCAGCCCCAGCATTTT.

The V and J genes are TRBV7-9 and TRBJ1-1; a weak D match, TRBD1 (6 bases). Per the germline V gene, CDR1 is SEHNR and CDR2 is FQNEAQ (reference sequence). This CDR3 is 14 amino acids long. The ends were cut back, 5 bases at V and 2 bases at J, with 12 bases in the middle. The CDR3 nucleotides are TGTGCCAGCAGCGAACAGGGACCTAACACTGAAGCTTTCTTT. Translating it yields CASSEQGPNTEAFF. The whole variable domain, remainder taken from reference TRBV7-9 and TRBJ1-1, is DTGVSQNPRHKITKRGQNVTFRCDPISEHNRLYWYRQTLGQGPEFLTYFQNEAQLEKSRLLSDRFSAERPKGSFSTLEIQRTEQGDSAMYLCASSEQGPNTEAFFGQGTRLTVV.

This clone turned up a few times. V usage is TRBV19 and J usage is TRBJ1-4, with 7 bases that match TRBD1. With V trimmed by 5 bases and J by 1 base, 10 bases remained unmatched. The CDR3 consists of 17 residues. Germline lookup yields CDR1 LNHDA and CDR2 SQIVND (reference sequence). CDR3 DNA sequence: TGTGCCAGTAGTCCCCGACAGGGTGGAGGAACTAATGAAAAACTGTTTTTT. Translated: CASSPRQGGGTNEKLFF.

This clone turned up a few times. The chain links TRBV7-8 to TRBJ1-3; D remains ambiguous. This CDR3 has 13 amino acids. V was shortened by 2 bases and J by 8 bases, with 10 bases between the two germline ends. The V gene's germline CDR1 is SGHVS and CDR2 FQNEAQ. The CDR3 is CASSLFPADTIYF. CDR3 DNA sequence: TGTGCCAGCAGCTTATTCCCGGCGGACACCATATATTTT.

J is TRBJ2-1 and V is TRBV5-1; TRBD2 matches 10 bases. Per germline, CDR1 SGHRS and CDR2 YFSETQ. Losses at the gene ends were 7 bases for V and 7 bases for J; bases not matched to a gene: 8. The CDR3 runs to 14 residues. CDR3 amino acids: CASQETSGLNEQFF. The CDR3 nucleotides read TGCGCCAGCCAAGAGACTAGCGGGTTAAATGAGCAGTTCTTC. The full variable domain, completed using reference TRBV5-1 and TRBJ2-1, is KAGVTQTPRYLIKTRGQQVTLSCSPISGHRSVSWYQQTPGQGLQFLFEYFSETQRNKGNFPGRFSGRQFSNSRSEMNVSTLELGDSALYLCASQETSGLNEQFFGPGTRLTVL.

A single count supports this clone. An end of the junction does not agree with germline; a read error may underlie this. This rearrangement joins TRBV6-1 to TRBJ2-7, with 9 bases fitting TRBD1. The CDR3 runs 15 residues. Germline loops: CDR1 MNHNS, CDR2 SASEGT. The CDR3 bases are TGTGCCAGCAGAGAAGGACAGGGGAGCCCCTACGAGCAGTACTTC. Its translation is CASREGQGSPYEQYF.

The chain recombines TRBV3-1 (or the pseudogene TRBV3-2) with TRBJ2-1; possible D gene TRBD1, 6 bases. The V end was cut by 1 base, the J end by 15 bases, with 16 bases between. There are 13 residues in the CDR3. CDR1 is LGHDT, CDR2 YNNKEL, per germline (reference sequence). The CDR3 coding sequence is TGTGCCAGCAGCCAAGTGAGGGGGATAAGTCTGTTCTTC. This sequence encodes CASSQVRGISLFF.

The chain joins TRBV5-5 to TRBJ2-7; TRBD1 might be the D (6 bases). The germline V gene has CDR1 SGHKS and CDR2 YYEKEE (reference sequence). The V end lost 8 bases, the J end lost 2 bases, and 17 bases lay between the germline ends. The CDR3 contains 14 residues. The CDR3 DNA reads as TGTGCCAGTTACCGGGACACCAAAACCTACGAGCAGTACTTC. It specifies CASYRDTKTYEQYF.

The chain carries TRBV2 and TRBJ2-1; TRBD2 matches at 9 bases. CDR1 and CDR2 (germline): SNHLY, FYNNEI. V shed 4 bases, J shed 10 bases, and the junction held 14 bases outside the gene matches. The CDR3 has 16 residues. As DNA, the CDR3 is TGTGCCAGCAGTGCGGACTTTGTGGCGGGAGGGGGGGAGCAGTTCTTC. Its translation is CASSADFVAGGGEQFF.

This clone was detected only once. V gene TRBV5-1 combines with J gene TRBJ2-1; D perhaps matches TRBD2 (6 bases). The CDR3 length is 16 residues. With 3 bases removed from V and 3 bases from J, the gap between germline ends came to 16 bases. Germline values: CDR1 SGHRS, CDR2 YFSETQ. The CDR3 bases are TGCGCCAGCAGCTCACCGTCCGGGAGAAACTACAATGAGCAGTTCTTC. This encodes CASSSPSGRNYNEQFF.

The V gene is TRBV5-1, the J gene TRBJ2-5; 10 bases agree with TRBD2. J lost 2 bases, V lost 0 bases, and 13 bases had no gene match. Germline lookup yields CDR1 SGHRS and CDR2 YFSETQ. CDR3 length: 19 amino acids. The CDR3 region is CASSLVASGRSRAQETQYF. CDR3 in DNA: TGCGCCAGCAGCTTGGTGGCTAGCGGGAGAAGTAGGGCTCAAGAGACCCAGTACTTC.

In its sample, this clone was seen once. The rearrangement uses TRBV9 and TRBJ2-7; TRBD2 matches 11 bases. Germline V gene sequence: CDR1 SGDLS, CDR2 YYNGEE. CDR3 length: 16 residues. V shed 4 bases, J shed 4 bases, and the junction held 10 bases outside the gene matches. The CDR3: CASSPNRGLADYEQYF. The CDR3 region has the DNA TGTGCCAGCAGCCCCAACAGGGGACTAGCGGATTACGAGCAGTACTTC.

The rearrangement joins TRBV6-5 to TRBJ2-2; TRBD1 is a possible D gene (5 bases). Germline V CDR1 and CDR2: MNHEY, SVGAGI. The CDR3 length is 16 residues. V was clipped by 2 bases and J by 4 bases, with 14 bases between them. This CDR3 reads CASSYGATLGTGELFF. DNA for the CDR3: TGTGCCAGCAGTTACGGGGCTACCCTAGGCACCGGGGAGCTGTTTTTT.

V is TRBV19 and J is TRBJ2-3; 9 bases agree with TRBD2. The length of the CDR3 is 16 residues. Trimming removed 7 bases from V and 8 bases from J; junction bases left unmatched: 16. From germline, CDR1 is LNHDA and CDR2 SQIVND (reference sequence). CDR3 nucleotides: TGTGCCAGTACCCCCGCGGGAGGGGGGACCAGAGTTACGCAGTATTTT. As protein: CASTPAGGGTRVTQYF. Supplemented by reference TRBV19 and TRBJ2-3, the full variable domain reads DGGITQSPKYLFRKEGQNVTLSCEQNLNHDAMYWYRQDPGQGLRLIYYSQIVNDFQKGDIAEGYSVSREKKESFPLTVTSAQKNPTAFYLCASTPAGGGTRVTQYFGPGTRLTVL.

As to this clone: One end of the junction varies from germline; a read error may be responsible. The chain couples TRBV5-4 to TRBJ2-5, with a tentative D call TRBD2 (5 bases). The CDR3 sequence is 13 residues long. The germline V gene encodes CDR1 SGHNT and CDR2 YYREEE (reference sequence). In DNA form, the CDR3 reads TGTGCCAGCAGCGAGCGGCCCGGTGGAGACCTGCACTTC. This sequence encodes CASSERPGGDLHF.

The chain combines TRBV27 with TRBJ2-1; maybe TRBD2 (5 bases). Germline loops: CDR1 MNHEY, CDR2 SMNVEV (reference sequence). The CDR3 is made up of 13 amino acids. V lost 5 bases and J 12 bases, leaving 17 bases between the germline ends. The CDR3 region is CASSPWVGEGQFF. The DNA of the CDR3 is TGTGCCAGCAGTCCTTGGGTAGGAGAGGGGCAGTTCTTC.